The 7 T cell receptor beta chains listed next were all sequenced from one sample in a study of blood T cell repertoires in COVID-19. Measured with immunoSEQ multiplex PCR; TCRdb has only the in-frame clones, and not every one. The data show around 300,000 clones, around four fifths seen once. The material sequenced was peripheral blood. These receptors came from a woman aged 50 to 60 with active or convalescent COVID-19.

The CDR3 reads CASSDTPSGRVGKQYF. The CDR3 DNA reads as TGTGCCAGCTCCGACACGCCTAGCGGGAGAGTGGGTAAGCAGTATTTT. The chain is built from TRBV28 and TRBJ2-3, with TRBD2 matching over 10 bases. The CDR3 covers 16 residues. The ends lost 8 bases at V and 11 bases at J; junction bases unmatched: 19. The germline V gene has CDR1 MDHEN and CDR2 SYDVKM.

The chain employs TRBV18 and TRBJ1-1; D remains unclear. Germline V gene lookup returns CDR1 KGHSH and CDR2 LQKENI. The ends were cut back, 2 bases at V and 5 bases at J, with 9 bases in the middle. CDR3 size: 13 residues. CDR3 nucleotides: TGTGCCAGCTCACCAATGGCGAGGACTGAAGCTTTCTTT. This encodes CASSPMARTEAFF.

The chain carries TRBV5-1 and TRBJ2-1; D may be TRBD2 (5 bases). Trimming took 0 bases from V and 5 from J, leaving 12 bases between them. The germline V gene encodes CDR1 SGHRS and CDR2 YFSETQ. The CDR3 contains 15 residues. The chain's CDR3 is CASSLAADINNEQFF. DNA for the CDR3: TGCGCCAGCAGCTTGGCAGCGGATATTAACAATGAGCAGTTCTTC.

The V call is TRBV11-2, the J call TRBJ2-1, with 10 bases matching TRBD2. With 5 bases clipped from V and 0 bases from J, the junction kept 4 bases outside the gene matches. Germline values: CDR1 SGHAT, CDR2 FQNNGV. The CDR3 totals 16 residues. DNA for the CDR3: TGTGCCAGCAGCCCGCTAGCGGGAGCCTCCTACAATGAGCAGTTCTTC. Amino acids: CASSPLAGASYNEQFF.

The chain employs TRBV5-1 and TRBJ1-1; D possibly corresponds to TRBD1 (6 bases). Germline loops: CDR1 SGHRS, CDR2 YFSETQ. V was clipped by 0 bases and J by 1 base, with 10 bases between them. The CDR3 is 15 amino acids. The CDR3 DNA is TGCGCCAGCAGCTTGGGGACAGTTCCGAACACTGAAGCTTTCTTT. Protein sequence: CASSLGTVPNTEAFF. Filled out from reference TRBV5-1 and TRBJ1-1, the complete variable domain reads KAGVTQTPRYLIKTRGQQVTLSCSPISGHRSVSWYQQTPGQGLQFLFEYFSETQRNKGNFPGRFSGRQFSNSRSEMNVSTLELGDSALYLCASSLGTVPNTEAFFGQGTRLTVV.

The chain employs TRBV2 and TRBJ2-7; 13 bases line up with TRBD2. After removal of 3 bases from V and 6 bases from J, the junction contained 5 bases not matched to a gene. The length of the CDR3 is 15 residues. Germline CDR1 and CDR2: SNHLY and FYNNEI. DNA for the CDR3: TGTGCCAGCAGTGACCCGGGACTAGCGGGAAGCGAGCAGTACTTC. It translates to CASSDPGLAGSEQYF.

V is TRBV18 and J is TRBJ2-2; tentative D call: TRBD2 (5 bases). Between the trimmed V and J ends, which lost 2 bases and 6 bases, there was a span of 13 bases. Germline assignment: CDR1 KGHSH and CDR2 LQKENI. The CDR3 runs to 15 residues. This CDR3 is CASSPTEAPAGELFF. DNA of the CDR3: TGTGCCAGCTCACCAACGGAGGCGCCCGCCGGGGAGCTGTTTTTT. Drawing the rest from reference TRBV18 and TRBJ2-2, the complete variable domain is NAGVMQNPRHLVRRRGQEARLRCSPMKGHSHVYWYRQLPEEGLKFMVYLQKENIIDESGMPKERFSAEFPKEGPSILRIQQVVRGDSAAYFCASSPTEAPAGELFFGEGSRLTVL.